This TCR beta chain is from a study of OX40 agonist ivuxolimab in advanced cancers. CDR1 is SGHDT and CDR2 is YYEEEE in the germline V gene. The V gene end was trimmed by 4 bases and the J gene end by 7 bases; junction bases not matched to a gene: 5. This CDR3 spans 14 amino acids. Assay used: immunoSEQ multiplex PCR; TCRdb lists only in-frame clones, some missing. Of tens of thousands of clones in the sample, around 87% are singletons; the top ten hold 0.75% to 1%. J is TRBJ1-2 and V is TRBV5-6; 12 bases map to TRBD1. The clonotype originates from an adult with an advanced solid tumor such as melanoma, head and neck, liver or kidney cancer. The source material was CD4+ or CD8+ T cells sorted from blood, sampled in a trial of the OX40 agonist ivuxolimab. The CDR3 sequence: CASSTPGQGAGYTF. The CDR3 nucleotides are TGTGCCAGCAGCACGCCGGGACAGGGGGCTGGCTACACCTTC.